This section outlines one TCR beta chain sequence together with its context. PCR involved 60 Vbeta and 13 Jbeta primers. Profiled with immunoSEQ multiplex PCR; TCRdb holds only in-frame clones, not every one. In all, the sample yields approximately 37,000 clones. The sample originates from a study of cytomegalovirus exposure and HLA in healthy donors. Looked up from germline, CDR1 is GTSNPN and CDR2 is SVGIG (reference sequence). Trimming left V 6 bases short and J 2 bases short, with 8 bases between. The CDR3 contains 13 residues. The sequenced material came from PBMCs. The chain combines TRBV30 with TRBJ2-6; D not resolved. The source is a man in his forties in good health and CMV-seropositive. CDR3: CACMPAGANVLTF. CDR3 DNA: TGTGCCTGTATGCCGGCTGGGGCCAACGTCCTGACTTTC.